This T cell receptor beta chain emerged from a study of T-cell memory formation after mild COVID-19. Study context: Largely donor-specific TCR clusters were found.

As concerns this clonotype: What it recognizes is unknown.

The CDR3 consists of 17 residues. The ends were cut back, 2 bases at V and 0 bases at J, with 13 bases in the middle. CDR1 KGHDR and CDR2 SFDVKD come from the germline V gene. Regarding the study as a whole: Mostly located in CM and EM were contracting CD4+ clones, with contracting CD8+ clones located in EMRA. Cross-reactive memory appears to have joined, as suggested by some responding clones showing up in pre-infection memory.

TCR alpha and TCR beta cDNA libraries with sample barcodes and UMIs came from 5'RACE using constant-segment primers. TCRdb used MiXCR to reprocess the 5' RACE reads, holding one entry per CDR3 protein. The sample contains under 250,000 distinct CDR3 sequences, roughly 30% of which appear only once. The chain is built from TRBV24-1 and TRBJ1-5, with a possible D match to TRBD1 (6 bases). This TCR was sampled from an adult woman who had mild COVID-19 (a few samples of this study predate the infection). Cell type and time point are not known. Sequences were obtained from PBMCs or a T cell subset sorted from them (not recorded which). DNA of the CDR3: TGTGCCACCAGTGATTCCACAGGGAACCCTAGCAATCAGCCCCAGCATTTT. Its translation: CATSDSTGNPSNQPQHF.